This entry lists 9 T cell receptor beta chains sequenced from one sample in a study of T cells in Graves' hyperthyroidism and ophthalmopathy. TCR beta CDR3 region amplification was performed from RNA transcripts. An initial round of RT-PCR targeting the TCR CDR3 relied on the HTBI primer set. One entry per CDR3 protein results from TCRdb running MiXCR on the multiplex PCR reads. The sample consists of some 500,000 distinct CDR3 sequences, approximately 25% of them appearing once. The specimen sequenced was blood. Receptor source: a woman aged 25 to 39 with Graves' ophthalmopathy.

This clonotype was observed many times. The J gene is TRBJ1-2, the V gene TRBV30; D is possibly TRBD1 (5 bases). V lost 0 bases, J lost 2 bases, and 10 bases lay in between. Germline-derived CDR1 and CDR2 are GTSNPN and SVGIG (reference sequence). The CDR3 runs to 14 residues. This CDR3 is CAWSVGRANYGYTF. CDR3 DNA: TGTGCCTGGAGTGTGGGCAGGGCAAACTATGGCTACACCTTC. Together with reference TRBV30 and TRBJ1-2, the CDR3 gives the full variable domain: SQTIHQWPATLVQPVGSPLSLECTVEGTSNPNLYWYRQAAGRGLQLLFYSVGIGQISSEVPQNLSASRPQDRQFILSSKKLLLSDSGFYLCAWSVGRANYGYTFGSGTRLTVV.

This clonotype was counted ten times or more. V usage is TRBV7-8 and J usage is TRBJ2-6; D remains ambiguous. Germline CDR1 and CDR2: SGHVS and FQNEAQ. The CDR3 has 14 amino acids. The germline V and J ends were trimmed by 5 bases and 0 bases, with 5 bases remaining between them. The CDR3 reads CASSHPSGANVLTF. The CDR3 nucleotides are TGTGCCAGCAGCCACCCCTCTGGGGCCAACGTCCTGACTTTC.

With regard to this clonotype: The CDR3 does not close with the conserved phenylalanine or tryptophan, likely indicating a read error. V gene TRBV6-1 combines with J gene TRBJ2-5; D unclear. Germline V gene sequence: CDR1 MNHNS, CDR2 SASEGT. The CDR3 spans 13 residues. The CDR3 nucleotides are TGTGCCAGCAGTGACGGGTACCAAGAGTCCCAGTACTAC. This translates into CASSDGYQESQYY.

The chain uses TRBV28 and TRBJ1-5; 10 bases are a match to TRBD1. The V segment lost 6 bases and the J segment 2 bases; nucleotides outside the gene matches: 10. This CDR3 has 17 amino acids. CDR1 MDHEN and CDR2 SYDVKM come from the germline V gene. As DNA, the CDR3 is TGTGCCAGCAGGCATACCGGACAGGGGGTTCGCAATCAGCCCCAGCATTTT. Protein product: CASRHTGQGVRNQPQHF. The whole variable domain, filled in from reference TRBV28 and TRBJ1-5, reads DVKVTQSSRYLVKRTGEKVFLECVQDMDHENMFWYRQDPGLGLRLIYFSYDVKMKEKGDIPEGYSVSREKKERFSLILESASTNQTSMYLCASRHTGQGVRNQPQHFGDGTRLSIL.

This clonotype was seen only once. The rearrangement links TRBV15 to TRBJ2-7; 7 nucleotides line up with TRBD2. J gave up 4 bases and V 5 bases, and 11 bases lay outside the gene matches. The CDR3 runs to 15 residues. Germline V lookup: CDR1 LNHNV, CDR2 YYDKDF (reference sequence). DNA for the CDR3: TGTGCCACCAGCGAAGGCCCGGGCGGGAGTTACGAGCAGTACTTC. Its protein is CATSEGPGGSYEQYF. Drawing the rest from reference TRBV15 and TRBJ2-7, the complete variable domain is DAMVIQNPRYQVTQFGKPVTLSCSQTLNHNVMYWYQQKSSQAPKLLFHYYDKDFNNEADTPDNFQSRRPNTSFCFLDIRSPGLGDTAMYLCATSEGPGGSYEQYFGPGTRLTVT.

Comment on this clonotype: A read error is possible here, since a much larger clone lies one base away. The gene calls are TRBV28 and TRBJ2-5; D is perhaps TRBD1 (5 bases). This CDR3 region has 12 residues. Germline V gives CDR1 MDHEN, CDR2 SYDVKM. Trimming stripped 5 bases from V and 13 bases from J, with 17 bases between. CDR3 coding DNA: TGTGCCAGCAGTATACCGACAGACCCATTGTACTTC. It translates to CASSIPTDPLYF.

There are a few counts of this clonotype. This rearrangement joins TRBV6-1 to TRBJ1-2; D unclear. This CDR3 spans 15 amino acids. CDR1 MNHNS and CDR2 SASEGT come from the germline V gene. V lost 1 base and J lost 2, with 11 bases in between. The CDR3 sequence: CASSEGGLGNYGYTF. CDR3 DNA: TGTGCCAGCAGTGAAGGTGGGCTGGGGAACTATGGCTACACCTTC.

This clonotype was counted many times. V usage is TRBV11-2 and J usage is TRBJ1-2, with no clear D. The CDR3 extends over 13 amino acids. Germline values: CDR1 SGHAT, CDR2 FQNNGV. The V and J ends lost 5 bases and 3 bases respectively, with 10 bases between them. This CDR3 is CASSPQDDYGYTF. In DNA, the CDR3 is TGTGCCAGCAGCCCCCAGGACGACTATGGCTACACCTTC.

The rearrangement links TRBV6-1 to TRBJ2-5; TRBD2 agrees at 8 bases. The germline V gene has CDR1 MNHNS and CDR2 SASEGT. This CDR3 has 15 amino acids. V lost 9 bases, J lost 4 bases, and 13 bases stayed unmatched. This CDR3 reads CASVRGGGAGETQYF. In DNA, the CDR3 is TGTGCCAGTGTTCGGGGGGGGGGGGCCGGAGAGACCCAGTACTTC.